One sample yielded the 2 T cell receptor beta chains listed below, sequenced in a study of T cell responses to AZD1222 COVID-19 vaccine. TCRdb's copy holds only in-frame clones and misses some; the assay was immunoSEQ multiplex PCR. The sample yields fewer than 120,000 clones, roughly 90% seen once. The material was peripheral blood, obtained on day 0 of AZD1222 vaccination. Receptors were obtained from an adult in good health.

This rearrangement joins TRBV14 to TRBJ2-4; D gene uncertain. This CDR3 spans 15 amino acids. Trimming took off 0 bases at V and 0 bases at J, with 6 bases between the two ends. Per the germline V gene, CDR1 is SGHDN and CDR2 is FVKESK. The CDR3: CASSQEQIAKNIQYF. Here the CDR3 DNA reads TGTGCCAGCAGCCAAGAACAGATAGCCAAAAACATTCAGTACTTC.

The chain couples TRBV7-8 to TRBJ2-5; D may be TRBD2 (6 bases). V lost 1 base, J lost 4 bases, and 13 bases lay in between. Per germline, CDR1 SGHVS and CDR2 FQNEAQ. The CDR3 consists of 15 residues. The CDR3 is CASSLDQRAGETQYF. The CDR3 DNA follows: TGTGCCAGCAGCTTAGATCAGCGGGCCGGAGAGACCCAGTACTTC.